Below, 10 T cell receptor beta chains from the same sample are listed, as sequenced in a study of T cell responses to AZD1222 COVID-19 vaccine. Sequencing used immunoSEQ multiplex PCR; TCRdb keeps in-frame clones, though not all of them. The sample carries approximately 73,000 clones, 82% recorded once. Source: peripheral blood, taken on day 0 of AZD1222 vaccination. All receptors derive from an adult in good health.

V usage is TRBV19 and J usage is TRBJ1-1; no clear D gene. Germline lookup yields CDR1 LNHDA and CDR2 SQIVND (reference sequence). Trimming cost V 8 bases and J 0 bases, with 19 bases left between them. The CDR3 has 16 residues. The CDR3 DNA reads TGTGCCAGTTGCCGAAGGACGGAGAAAATGAACACTGAAGCTTTCTTT. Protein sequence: CASCRRTEKMNTEAFF. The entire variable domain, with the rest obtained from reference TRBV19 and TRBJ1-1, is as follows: DGGITQSPKYLFRKEGQNVTLSCEQNLNHDAMYWYRQDPGQGLRLIYYSQIVNDFQKGDIAEGYSVSREKKESFPLTVTSAQKNPTAFYLCASCRRTEKMNTEAFFGQGTRLTVV.

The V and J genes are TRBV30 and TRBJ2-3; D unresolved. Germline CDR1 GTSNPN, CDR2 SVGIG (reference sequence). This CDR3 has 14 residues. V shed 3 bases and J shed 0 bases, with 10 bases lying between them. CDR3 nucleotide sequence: TGTGCCTGGAGGGCCAGATCTAGCACAGATACGCAGTATTTT. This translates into CAWRARSSTDTQYF.

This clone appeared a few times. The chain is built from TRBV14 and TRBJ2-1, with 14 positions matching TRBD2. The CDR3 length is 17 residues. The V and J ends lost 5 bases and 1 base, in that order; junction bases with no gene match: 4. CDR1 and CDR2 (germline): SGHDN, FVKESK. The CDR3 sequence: CASSTRLAGGSYNEQFF. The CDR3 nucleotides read TGTGCCAGCAGCACCCGACTAGCGGGGGGGTCCTACAATGAGCAGTTCTTC.

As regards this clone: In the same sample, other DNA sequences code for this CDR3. The CDR3 sequence: CASSFSQGQPQHF. The CDR3 bases are TGTGCCAGCAGCTTCTCCCAGGGCCAGCCCCAGCATTTT. V and J are TRBV7-9 and TRBJ1-5; tentatively, D is TRBD1 (5 bases). V was trimmed by 3 bases and J by 7 bases, leaving 10 bases between them. Germline-derived CDR1 and CDR2 are SEHNR and FQNEAQ (reference sequence). The CDR3 has 13 residues. Using reference TRBV7-9 and TRBJ1-5 for the parts outside the CDR3, the full variable domain is DTGVSQNPRHKITKRGQNVTFRCDPISEHNRLYWYRQTLGQGPEFLTYFQNEAQLEKSRLLSDRFSAERPKGSFSTLEIQRTEQGDSAMYLCASSFSQGQPQHFGDGTRLSIL.

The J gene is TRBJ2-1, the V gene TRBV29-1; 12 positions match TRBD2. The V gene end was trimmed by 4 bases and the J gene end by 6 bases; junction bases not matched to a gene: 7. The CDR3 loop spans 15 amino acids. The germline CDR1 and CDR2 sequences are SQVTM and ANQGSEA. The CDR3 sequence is CSVAGLAGNPNEQFF. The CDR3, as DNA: TGCAGCGTTGCCGGACTAGCGGGGAATCCCAATGAGCAGTTCTTC.

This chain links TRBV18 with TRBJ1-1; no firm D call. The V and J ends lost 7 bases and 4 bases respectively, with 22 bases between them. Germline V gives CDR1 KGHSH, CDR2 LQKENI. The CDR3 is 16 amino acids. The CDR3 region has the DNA TGTGCCAGCTTACCGAGCACCCTGGAGGCGTTCACTGAAGCTTTCTTT. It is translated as CASLPSTLEAFTEAFF.

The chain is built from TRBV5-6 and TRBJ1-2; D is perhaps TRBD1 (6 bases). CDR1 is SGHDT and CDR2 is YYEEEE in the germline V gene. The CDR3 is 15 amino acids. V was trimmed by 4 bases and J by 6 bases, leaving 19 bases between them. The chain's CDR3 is CASSPRGSPADGYTF. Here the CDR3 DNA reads TGTGCCAGCAGCCCGAGGGGGTCCCCTGCGGATGGCTACACCTTC.

CDR3 DNA: TGTGCCAGCAGCTTGGAGGTACTTCTAGGCACTGAAGCTTTCTTT. It specifies CASSLEVLLGTEAFF. This sequence joins TRBV7-2 and TRBJ1-1; D is undetermined. Germline CDR1 is SGHTA and CDR2 is FQGNSA. The V gene lost 3 bases and the J gene lost 4 bases, with 15 bases spanning the gap. This CDR3 is 15 amino acids long.

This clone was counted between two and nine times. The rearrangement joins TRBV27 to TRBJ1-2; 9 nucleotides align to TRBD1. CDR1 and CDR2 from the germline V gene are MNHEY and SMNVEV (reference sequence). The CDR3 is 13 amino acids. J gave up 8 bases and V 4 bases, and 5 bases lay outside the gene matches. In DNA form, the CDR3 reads TGTGCCAGCAGTTCACAGGGGGCGCGCGGCTACACCTTC. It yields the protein CASSSQGARGYTF.

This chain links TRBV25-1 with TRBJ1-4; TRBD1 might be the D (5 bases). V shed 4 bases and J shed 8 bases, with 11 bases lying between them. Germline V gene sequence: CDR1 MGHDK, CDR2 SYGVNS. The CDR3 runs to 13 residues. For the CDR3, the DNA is TGTGCCAGCAGTGGCCCCCGGGGGGAAAAACTGTTTTTT. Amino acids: CASSGPRGEKLFF.